This TCR beta chain was identified during a study of T cells in Graves' hyperthyroidism and ophthalmopathy. The CDR3 covers 15 residues. Germline loops: CDR1 SEHNR, CDR2 FQNEAQ (reference sequence). Trimming cost V 4 bases and J 1 base, with 13 bases left between them. In its sample, this clonotype was seen a few times. With duration under 3 months, ophthalmopathy was active: Clinical Activity Score at least 3, NOSPECS at least 4. The investigators amplified TCR beta CDR3 regions from RNA transcripts. The HTBI primer set was used in a first-round RT-PCR of the TCR CDR3. TCRdb itself ran the multiplex PCR reads through MiXCR, one entry per CDR3 protein. In the table there are 200,000 to 300,000 distinct CDR3 sequences, about a sixth of which are singletons.

The TCR was taken from a woman between 18 and 29 years old with Graves' ophthalmopathy. Sequenced sample: blood. The chain joins TRBV7-9 to TRBJ1-1; D is possibly TRBD1 (5 bases). The CDR3 is CASSSGTSQNTEAFF. As DNA, the CDR3 is TGTGCCAGCAGCTCGGGGACTAGCCAGAACACTGAAGCTTTCTTT.